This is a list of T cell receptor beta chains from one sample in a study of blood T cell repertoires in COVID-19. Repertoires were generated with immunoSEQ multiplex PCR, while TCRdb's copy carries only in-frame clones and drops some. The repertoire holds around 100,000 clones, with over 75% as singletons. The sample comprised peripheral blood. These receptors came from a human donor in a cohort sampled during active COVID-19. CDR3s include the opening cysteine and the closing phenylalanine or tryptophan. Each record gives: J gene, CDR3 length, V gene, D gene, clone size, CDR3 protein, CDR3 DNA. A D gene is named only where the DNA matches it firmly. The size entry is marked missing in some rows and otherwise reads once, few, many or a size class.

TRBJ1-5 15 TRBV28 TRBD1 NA CASRGSTGVGQPQHF TGTGCCAGCAGGGGAAGTACAGGGGTTGGCCAGCCCCAGCATTTT
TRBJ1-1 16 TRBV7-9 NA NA CASSSDYRERNTEAFF TGTGCCAGCAGCTCTGACTACAGGGAACGAAACACTGAAGCTTTCTTT
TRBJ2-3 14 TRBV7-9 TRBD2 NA CASSERGSTDTQYF TGTGCCTCTTCAGAGCGGGGATCCACAGATACGCAGTATTTT
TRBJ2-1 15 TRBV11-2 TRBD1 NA CASSPDRESYNEQFF TGTGCCAGCAGCCCGGACAGGGAATCCTACAATGAGCAGTTCTTC
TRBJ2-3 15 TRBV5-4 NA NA CASSLASGGTDTQYF TGTGCCAGCAGCTTGGCTTCAGGGGGCACAGATACGCAGTATTTT
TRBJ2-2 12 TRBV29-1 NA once CSIHGGGGELFF TGCAGTATTCACGGCGGTGGCGGGGAGCTGTTTTTT
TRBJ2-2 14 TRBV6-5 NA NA CASTAETPAGELFF TGTGCCAGCACCGCCGAAACTCCTGCCGGGGAGCTGTTTTTT
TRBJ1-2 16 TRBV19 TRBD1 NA CASTGTGGLEVYGYTF TGTGCCAGTACAGGGACAGGGGGCCTGGAGGTCTATGGCTACACCTTC
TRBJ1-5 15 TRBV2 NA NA CASTGSRQGNQPQHF TGTGCCAGCACCGGAAGCCGACAGGGCAATCAGCCCCAGCATTTT
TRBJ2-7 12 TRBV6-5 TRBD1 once CASSRQGLGQYF TGTGCCAGCAGCCGACAGGGCCTGGGGCAGTACTTC
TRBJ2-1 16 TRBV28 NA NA CASSINQNWGAVEQFF TGTGCCAGCAGTATAAATCAGAATTGGGGAGCAGTTGAGCAGTTCTTC
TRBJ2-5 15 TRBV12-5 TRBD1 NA CASGLGQGEVETQYF TGTGCTAGTGGTTTGGGACAGGGAGAAGTGGAGACCCAGTACTTC
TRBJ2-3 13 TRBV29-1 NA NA CSVSRAGTDTQYF TGCAGCGTCTCCAGGGCGGGCACAGATACGCAGTATTTT
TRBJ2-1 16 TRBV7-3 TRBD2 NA CASSPVERGGYNEQFF TGTGCCAGCAGCCCCGTCGAGCGGGGAGGTTACAATGAGCAGTTCTTC
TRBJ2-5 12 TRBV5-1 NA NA CASSLAMETQYF TGCGCCAGCAGCTTGGCTATGGAGACCCAGTACTTC
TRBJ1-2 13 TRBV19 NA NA CASQGAGIYGYTF TGTGCCAGTCAAGGGGCAGGAATCTATGGCTACACCTTC
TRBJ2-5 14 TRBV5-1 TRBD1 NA CASSPGQAQETQYF TGCGCCAGCAGCCCGGGACAGGCCCAAGAGACCCAGTACTTC
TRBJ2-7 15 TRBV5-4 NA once CASSFIGGISYEQYF TGTGCCAGCAGCTTCATTGGAGGTATCTCCTACGAGCAGTACTTC
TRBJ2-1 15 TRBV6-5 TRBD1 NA CASRFRDSSYNEQFF TGTGCCAGCAGGTTCCGGGACAGCTCCTACAATGAGCAGTTCTTC
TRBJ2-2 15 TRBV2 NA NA CASSASLPGTGELFF TGTGCCAGCAGTGCCTCATTACCGGGCACCGGGGAGCTGTTTTTT
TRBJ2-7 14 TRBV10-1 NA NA CASSDGGARWEQYF TGCGCCAGCAGTGATGGTGGGGCGCGGTGGGAGCAGTACTTC
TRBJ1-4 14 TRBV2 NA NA CASGQLTTNEKLFF TGTGCCAGCGGACAGCTTACAACTAATGAAAAACTGTTTTTT
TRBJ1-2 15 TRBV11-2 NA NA CASSLGLTAYDGYTF TGTGCCAGCAGCTTAGGTTTGACAGCCTATGATGGCTACACCTTC
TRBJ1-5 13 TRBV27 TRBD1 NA CASSSGGMQPQHF TGTGCCAGCAGTTCAGGGGGTATGCAGCCCCAGCATTTT
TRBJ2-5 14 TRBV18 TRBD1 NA CASSSRTGDETQYF TGTGCCAGCTCATCACGGACAGGGGATGAGACCCAGTACTTC
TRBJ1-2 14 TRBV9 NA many CASSVEDRNYGYTF TGTGCCAGCAGCGTAGAAGACAGAAACTATGGCTACACCTTC
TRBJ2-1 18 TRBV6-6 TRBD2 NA CASSHTSGGALLVNEQFF TGTGCCAGCAGTCATACTAGCGGGGGGGCCCTATTGGTGAACGAGCAGTTCTTC
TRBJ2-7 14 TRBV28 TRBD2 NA CASSFMGGPGEQYF TGTGCCAGCAGTTTTATGGGAGGGCCGGGGGAGCAGTACTTC
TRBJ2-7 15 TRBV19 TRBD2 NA CASSIAGGTSYEQYF TGTGCCAGTAGTATAGCGGGAGGAACTTCCTACGAGCAGTACTTC
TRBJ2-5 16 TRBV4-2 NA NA CASSQSPRISQETQYF TGTGCCAGCAGCCAATCCCCTAGGATATCTCAGGAGACCCAGTACTTC
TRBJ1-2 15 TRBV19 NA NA CASSTSGTHNYGYTF TGTGCCAGTAGTACCTCCGGGACACACAACTATGGCTACACCTTC
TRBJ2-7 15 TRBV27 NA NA CASSRWGEPSSEQYF TGTGCCAGCAGCCGGTGGGGGGAACCCTCGAGCGAGCAGTACTTC
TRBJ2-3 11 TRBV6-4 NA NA CATKIGDTQYF TGTGCCACGAAAATCGGGGATACGCAGTATTTT
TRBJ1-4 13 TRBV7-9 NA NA CASSSPAGGKLFF TGTGCCAGCAGCTCGCCCGCCGGGGGAAAACTGTTTTTT
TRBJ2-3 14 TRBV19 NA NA CASSINGYTDTQYF TGTGCCAGTAGTATCAACGGGTACACAGATACGCAGTATTTT
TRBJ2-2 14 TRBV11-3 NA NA CASSTQGNTGELFF TGTGCCAGCAGCACGCAGGGGAACACCGGGGAGCTGTTTTTT
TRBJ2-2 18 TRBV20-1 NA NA CSASDLQGGRGGTGELFF TGCAGTGCTAGTGATCTGCAGGGAGGTCGAGGTGGGACCGGGGAGCTGTTTTTT
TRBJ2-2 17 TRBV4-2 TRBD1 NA CASSQQGRGRFPGELFF TGTGCCAGCAGCCAGCAAGGCAGGGGGCGCTTCCCCGGGGAGCTGTTTTTT
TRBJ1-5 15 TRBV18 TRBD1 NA CASSQGQGANQPQHF TGTGCCAGCTCACAGGGACAGGGGGCGAATCAGCCCCAGCATTTT
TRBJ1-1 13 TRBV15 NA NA CATSRAGNTEAFF TGTGCCACCAGCAGAGCGGGTAACACTGAAGCTTTCTTT
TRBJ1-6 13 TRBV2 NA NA CASLGEGNSPLHF TGTGCCAGCTTGGGGGAGGGGAATTCACCCCTCCACTTT
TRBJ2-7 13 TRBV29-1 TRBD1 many CSVGGQGEVEQYF TGCAGCGTTGGTGGACAGGGAGAAGTCGAGCAGTACTTC
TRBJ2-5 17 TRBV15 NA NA CATSGPTTSEAPETQYF TGTGCCACCAGCGGTCCTACCACAAGCGAGGCCCCAGAGACCCAGTACTTC